The 20 T cell receptor beta chains below were found in one sample sequenced in a study of identical twins listed by TCRdb under 2016. Library creation used 5' RACE. Instrument on record: Illumina HiSeq 2000. The public reads were reprocessed in TCRdb via fastp at Q25 and MiXCR, keeping in-frame beta chains. Rows with one shared CDR3 protein collapse into an entry with the most common genes and DNA. The sample includes approximately 680,000 distinct CDR3 sequences, with roughly 7.2% observed a single time. 1.6% of the sample lies in the top ten. These data also formed part of another study, on yellow fever vaccine responses in identical twins.

The material sequenced was PBMCs. These receptors came from a woman aged 18-29 years in good health.

The V call is TRBV20-1, the J call TRBJ2-7; the D gene could be TRBD1 or TRBD2 (6 bases each). The CDR3 is made up of 13 amino acids. Germline values: CDR1 DFQATT, CDR2 SNEGSKA (reference sequence). CDR3 region: CSTQGGNSYEQYV. The CDR3 nucleotides read TGCAGCACCCAAGGGGGGAACTCCTACGAGCAGTACGTC.

This clonotype was found a few times. The gene calls are TRBV20-1 and TRBJ1-1, with 8 nucleotides matching TRBD1. The length of the CDR3 is 14 residues. Trimming took 4 bases from V and 5 from J; bases not matched to a gene: 9. The germline CDR1 and CDR2 sequences are DFQATT and SNEGSKA (reference sequence). This chain's CDR3 is CSATGTGGGTEAFF. The CDR3, as DNA: TGCAGTGCTACAGGGACAGGTGGGGGTACTGAAGCTTTCTTT.

This chain links TRBV7-7 with TRBJ2-1; 11 bases match TRBD2. The CDR3 sequence is 14 residues long. The germline V gene has CDR1 SSHAT and CDR2 FNYEAQ (reference sequence). The V and J ends lost 6 bases and 8 bases, in that order; junction bases with no gene match: 6. CDR3 protein: CASSHLAGGDEQFF. The CDR3 DNA is TGTGCCAGCAGTCATCTAGCGGGGGGAGATGAGCAGTTCTTC.

This sequence joins TRBV11-2 and TRBJ1-1, with D perhaps TRBD1 (5 bases). The V and J ends lost 1 base and 6 bases respectively, with 15 bases between them. This CDR3 contains 15 residues. From germline, CDR1 is SGHAT and CDR2 FQNNGV. The CDR3 DNA is TGTGCCAGCAGCTTAGTATTTGGGGGGTGGTCTGAAGCTTTCTTT. Translation gives CASSLVFGGWSEAFF.

In DNA form, the CDR3 reads TGTGCCAGCAGCTTAGTAGGGACAGGGAACTACAATGAGCAGTTCTTC. Its translation is CASSLVGTGNYNEQFF. V gene TRBV7-9 combines with J gene TRBJ2-1, with 9 nucleotides matching TRBD1. Germline lookup yields CDR1 SEHNR and CDR2 FQNEAQ (reference sequence). The trim removed 1 base at V and 3 bases at J, leaving 4 bases unmatched. The CDR3 has 16 amino acids.

The chain has TRBV28 and TRBJ2-7; 7 nucleotides align to TRBD2. The CDR3 has 14 residues. The V and J ends lost 6 bases and 3 bases, in that order; junction bases with no gene match: 8. CDR1 MDHEN and CDR2 SYDVKM come from the germline V gene. The CDR3 DNA reads as TGTGCCAGCAGCGGAGGGCTAGCGGTCTACGAGCAGTACGTC. Amino acids: CASSGGLAVYEQYV.

There are many counts of this clonotype. This sequence joins TRBV5-1 and TRBJ2-1; a possible D gene is TRBD1 (5 bases). V lost 0 bases and J lost 2, with 12 bases in between. The length of the CDR3 is 16 residues. Germline CDR1 is SGHRS and CDR2 is YFSETQ. The CDR3 nucleotides are TGCGCCAGCAGCTTGGCCCAGCAGGGCACCTACAATGAGCAGTTCTTC. It codes for CASSLAQQGTYNEQFF.

This clonotype is a singleton in its sample. The gene calls are TRBV14 and TRBJ2-1, with D perhaps TRBD2 (5 bases). CDR1 is SGHDN, CDR2 FVKESK, per germline. The CDR3 contains 15 residues. V gave up 1 base and J gave up 8 bases, with 15 bases separating them. CDR3 amino acids: CASSQAAWESDEQFF. The DNA for the CDR3 is TGTGCCAGCAGCCAAGCTGCATGGGAGTCCGATGAGCAGTTCTTC.

This clonotype was seen many times. The V call is TRBV2, the J call TRBJ2-1; TRBD1 is a possible D gene (5 bases). CDR1 and CDR2 (germline): SNHLY, FYNNEI. This CDR3 is built from 14 residues. The V gene lost 7 bases and the J gene lost 6 bases, with 16 bases spanning the gap. CDR3 amino acids: CASTGQGIANEQFF. CDR3 sequence (DNA): TGTGCCAGCACAGGGCAGGGAATTGCCAATGAGCAGTTCTTC.

This clonotype was detected a few times. The rearrangement joins TRBV15 to TRBJ2-1; 7 nucleotides align to TRBD1. The germline CDR1 and CDR2 sequences are LNHNV and YYDKDF (reference sequence). V lost 7 bases and J lost 8; bases outside the gene matches: 8. This CDR3 spans 13 amino acids. CDR3 sequence reads: CATKGASRDEQFF. The CDR3 bases are TGTGCCACCAAGGGGGCTAGCCGGGATGAGCAGTTCTTC.

There are a few counts of this clonotype. CDR3 amino acids: CATLPDSSYNEQFF. CDR3 nucleotides: TGTGCCACCCTGCCCGACAGCTCCTACAATGAGCAGTTCTTC. The chain links TRBV6-1 to TRBJ2-1; a weak D match, TRBD1 (5 bases). V lost 10 bases and J 0 bases, leaving 13 bases between the germline ends. The CDR3 covers 14 residues. Germline assignment: CDR1 MNHNS and CDR2 SASEGT.

Only a few counts were recorded for this clonotype. The chain employs TRBV12-3 or TRBV12-4 and TRBJ2-2; 9 bases align to TRBD1. This CDR3 spans 17 amino acids. V lost 1 base to trimming and J lost 0 bases; unmatched junction nucleotides: 3. CDR3 in DNA: TGTGCCAGCAGTTTAGGCGGGACAGGGACGAACACCGGGGAGCTGTTTTTT. Its protein product is CASSLGGTGTNTGELFF.

The table lists this clonotype with many counts. The rearrangement uses TRBV5-1 and TRBJ2-3, with D possibly matching TRBD2 (5 bases). The CDR3 is made up of 14 amino acids. The germline V gene has CDR1 SGHRS and CDR2 YFSETQ. The V end was cut by 0 bases, the J end by 6 bases, with 11 bases between. CDR3 sequence (DNA): TGCGCCAGCAGCTTGGCTCGGGATCGGGATACGCAGTATTTT. Protein product: CASSLARDRDTQYF. Drawing the rest from reference TRBV5-1 and TRBJ2-3, the complete variable domain is KAGVTQTPRYLIKTRGQQVTLSCSPISGHRSVSWYQQTPGQGLQFLFEYFSETQRNKGNFPGRFSGRQFSNSRSEMNVSTLELGDSALYLCASSLARDRDTQYFGPGTRLTVL.

The chain recombines TRBV27 with TRBJ2-7; no clear D gene. CDR1 MNHEY and CDR2 SMNVEV come from the germline V gene (reference sequence). V was cut by 0 bases and J by 4 bases, with 7 bases left in between. The CDR3 runs 13 residues. The chain's CDR3 is CASSLSAGYEQYF. The CDR3 coding sequence is TGTGCCAGCAGTTTATCCGCCGGGTACGAGCAGTACTTC.

This clonotype was observed a few times. The rearrangement uses TRBV15 and TRBJ1-5; the D is unclear. This CDR3 is built from 12 residues. Germline V gives CDR1 LNHNV, CDR2 YYDKDF (reference sequence). V shed 3 bases and J shed 9 bases, with 9 bases lying between them. The CDR3 nucleotides are TGTGCCACCAGCAGCCTTCCGACGCCCCAGCATTTT. Protein: CATSSLPTPQHF.

The V gene is TRBV28, the J gene TRBJ1-5, with 7 bases that match TRBD1. J lost 5 bases, V lost 8 bases, and 12 bases had no gene match. The CDR3 is made up of 15 amino acids. Germline V CDR1 and CDR2: MDHEN, SYDVKM. The CDR3 protein is CASLPTGKYDQPQHF. CDR3 DNA: TGTGCCAGCCTCCCGACAGGGAAGTATGATCAGCCCCAGCATTTT.

In its sample, this clonotype was seen many times. CDR3 loop: CASSAGQENNQPQHF. The DNA of the CDR3 is TGTGCCAGCAGTGCGGGACAGGAGAACAATCAGCCCCAGCATTTT. The chain carries TRBV12-3 or TRBV12-4 and TRBJ1-5, with TRBD1 identical over 8 bases. After removal of 5 bases from V and 3 bases from J, the junction contained 6 bases not matched to a gene. This CDR3 spans 15 amino acids.

This clonotype was counted a few times. The chain joins TRBV15 to TRBJ2-1; D gene ambiguous. This CDR3 spans 16 amino acids. Per the germline V gene, CDR1 is LNHNV and CDR2 is YYDKDF (reference sequence). V was trimmed by 2 bases and J by 8 bases, leaving 19 bases between them. In nucleotides, the CDR3 is TGTGCCACCAGCAGAAGATTGGGTCCGCCCTTGGATGAGCAGTTCTTC. This encodes CATSRRLGPPLDEQFF.

This clonotype appeared many times. The chain is built from TRBV12-3 or TRBV12-4 and TRBJ2-5; 7 nucleotides align to TRBD2. With 7 bases clipped from V and 5 bases from J, the junction kept 10 bases outside the gene matches. The length of the CDR3 is 14 residues. In nucleotides, the CDR3 is TGTGCCAGCAAAAGGGAGGCGGGAGCGGAGACCCAGTACTTC. This codes for CASKREAGAETQYF.

This clonotype was seen many times. The chain has TRBV5-1 and TRBJ2-3; possibly TRBD1 for D (6 bases). Per the germline V gene, CDR1 is SGHRS and CDR2 is YFSETQ. The length of the CDR3 is 15 residues. V lost 0 bases and J lost 3, with 11 bases in between. CDR3 amino acids: CASSLVDRRTDTQYF. The CDR3 nucleotides are TGCGCCAGCAGCTTGGTCGACAGGCGGACAGATACGCAGTATTTT.